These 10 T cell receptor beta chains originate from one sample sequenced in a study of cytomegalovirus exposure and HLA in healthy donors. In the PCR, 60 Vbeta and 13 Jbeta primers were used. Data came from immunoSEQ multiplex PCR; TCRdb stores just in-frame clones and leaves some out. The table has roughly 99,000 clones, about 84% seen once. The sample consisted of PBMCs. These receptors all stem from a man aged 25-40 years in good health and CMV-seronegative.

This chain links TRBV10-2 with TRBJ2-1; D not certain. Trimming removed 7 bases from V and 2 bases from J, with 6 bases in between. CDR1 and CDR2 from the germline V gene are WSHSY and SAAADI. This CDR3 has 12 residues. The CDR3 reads CASTPTYNEQFF. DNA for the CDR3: TGCGCCAGCACCCCCACCTACAATGAGCAGTTCTTC.

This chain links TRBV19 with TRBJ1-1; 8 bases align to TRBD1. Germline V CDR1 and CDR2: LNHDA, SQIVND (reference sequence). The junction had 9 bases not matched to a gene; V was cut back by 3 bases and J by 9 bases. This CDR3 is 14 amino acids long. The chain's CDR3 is CASSIQGAHPKAFF. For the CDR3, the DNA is TGTGCCAGTAGTATTCAGGGGGCGCATCCTAAAGCTTTCTTT.

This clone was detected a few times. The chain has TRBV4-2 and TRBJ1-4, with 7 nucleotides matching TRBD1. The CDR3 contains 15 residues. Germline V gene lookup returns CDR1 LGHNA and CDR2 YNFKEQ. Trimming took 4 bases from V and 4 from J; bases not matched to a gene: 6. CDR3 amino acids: CASSPGTGDNEKLFF. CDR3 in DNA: TGTGCCAGCAGCCCCGGCACAGGGGATAATGAAAAACTGTTTTTT.

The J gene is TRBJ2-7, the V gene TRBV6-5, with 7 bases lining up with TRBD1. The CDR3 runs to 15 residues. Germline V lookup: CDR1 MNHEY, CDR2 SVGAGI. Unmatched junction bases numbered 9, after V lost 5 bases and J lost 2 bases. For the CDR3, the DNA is TGTGCCAGCAGTGCCCGGGACAGCGAAACCTACGAGCAGTACTTC. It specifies CASSARDSETYEQYF.

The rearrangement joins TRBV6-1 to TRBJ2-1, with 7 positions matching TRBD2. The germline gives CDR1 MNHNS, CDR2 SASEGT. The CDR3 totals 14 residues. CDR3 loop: CATRGGSAYNEQFF. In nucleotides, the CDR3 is TGTGCAACTAGGGGCGGGAGTGCCTACAATGAGCAGTTCTTC.

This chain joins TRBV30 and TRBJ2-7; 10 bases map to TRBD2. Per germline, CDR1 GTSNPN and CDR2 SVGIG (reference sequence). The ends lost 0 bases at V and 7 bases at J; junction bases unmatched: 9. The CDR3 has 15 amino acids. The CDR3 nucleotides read TGTGCCTGGAGTGTAGGGCTAGCGGGAGCTTGGGAGCAGTACTTC. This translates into CAWSVGLAGAWEQYF.

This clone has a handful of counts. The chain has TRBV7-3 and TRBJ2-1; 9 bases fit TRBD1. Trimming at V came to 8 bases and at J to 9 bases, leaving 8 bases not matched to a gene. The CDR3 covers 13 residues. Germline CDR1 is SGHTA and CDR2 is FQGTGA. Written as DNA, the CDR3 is TGTGCCAGCGGACAGGGGAATCTCGGTGAGCAGTTCTTC. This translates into CASGQGNLGEQFF.

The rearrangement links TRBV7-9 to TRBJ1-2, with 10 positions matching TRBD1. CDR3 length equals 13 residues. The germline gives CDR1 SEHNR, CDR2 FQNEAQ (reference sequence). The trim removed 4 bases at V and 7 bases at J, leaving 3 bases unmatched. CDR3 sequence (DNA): TGTGCCAGCAGCTCCGGGACAGGGGTTGGCTACACCTTC. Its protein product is CASSSGTGVGYTF.

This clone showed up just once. The CDR3 here is CASSVGGGSNYGYTF. CDR3 DNA: TGTGCCAGCAGCGTAGGGGGGGGCTCTAACTATGGCTACACCTTC. The V and J genes are TRBV9 and TRBJ1-2, with D tentatively TRBD1 (6 bases). This CDR3 contains 15 residues. In germline, CDR1 is SGDLS, CDR2 YYNGEE. Trimming stripped 0 bases from V and 0 bases from J, with 9 bases between.

The CDR3 sequence: CASSYTELNTEAFF. In DNA, the CDR3 is TGTGCCAGCAGCTACACAGAGCTGAACACTGAAGCTTTCTTT. J is TRBJ1-1 and V is TRBV11-2; no clear D. The CDR3 contains 14 residues. The germline CDR1 and CDR2 sequences are SGHAT and FQNNGV. Between the trimmed V and J ends, which lost 4 bases and 0 bases, there was a span of 9 bases.